A selection of T cell receptor beta chains follows, all from one sample in a study of CD8 T cells in ankylosing spondylitis. One entry per CDR3 protein results from TCRdb running MiXCR on the 5' RACE reads. The table includes 200,000 to 250,000 distinct CDR3 sequences, about 30% detected once. The material sequenced was blood, either unsorted or a sorted T cell fraction (not recorded which). The receptors stem from a male donor with ankylosing spondylitis or in good health (not recorded which). CDR3s include the opening cysteine and the closing phenylalanine or tryptophan. The D gene is left open where the match is weak. Not every row has a clone size; where given, it reads once, few, many or a size class.

few	-	TRBJ2-1	TRBV20-1	TGCAGTGCTAGCGTTAACAATGAGCAGTTCTTC	CSASVNNEQFF
few	TRBD1	TRBJ1-2	TRBV20-1	TGCAGTGCTAGATCCGGGGGACAGCCCGCTCACTTC	CSARSGGQPAHF
few	TRBD1	TRBJ1-1	TRBV20-1	TGCAGTGCTAGACCGTGGGGGACAGGGCATCGGACTGAAGCTTTCTTT	CSARPWGTGHRTEAFF
-	-	TRBJ2-2	TRBV7-2	TGTGCCAGCAGCTTCGGAGAGGTGTGGACCGGGGAGTTGTTTTTT	CASSFGEVWTGELFF
-	TRBD1	TRBJ2-5	TRBV7-8	TGTGCCAGCAGACACAGGGGAAAAGAGACCCAGTACTTC	CASRHRGKETQYF
few	-	TRBJ1-2	TRBV5-1	TGCGCCAGCAGTTCCGGGGCCCTAGAGGAAGGCTATGGCTACACCTTC	CASSSGALEEGYGYTF
-	TRBD1	TRBJ2-7	TRBV7-2	TGTGCCAGCAGCTTAATAGGGGGCCCCTACGACCAGTACTTC	CASSLIGGPYDQYF
-	TRBD2	TRBJ2-1	TRBV20-1	TGCAGTGCGTCCCGGGCTACGGGGGGGCCTGATAATGAGCAGTTCTTC	CSASRATGGPDNEQFF
few	-	TRBJ2-2	TRBV5-1	TGCGCCAGCAGCTTGGTGCCTGCGGGGACCGGGGAGCTGTTTTTT	CASSLVPAGTGELFF
-	-	TRBJ1-1	TRBV7-9	TGTGCCAGCAGCTTATTTCGGGGGGGGCAGGCTAACACTGAAGCTTTCTTT	CASSLFRGGQANTEAFF